The present T cell receptor (beta chain) was sequenced within a study of identical twins. Study-level results: Out-of-frame TCR alpha sharing in monozygotic twins exceeded recombination model predictions. Low generation-probability sequences were in excess among twin-shared out-of-frame alpha sequences.

Only healthy Caucasians were enrolled as donors. Template switching created a universal primer site, and the cDNA included unique molecular identifiers. MiXCR, run by TCRdb on the 5' RACE reads, gives a single entry per CDR3 protein. The profile shows some 710,000 distinct CDR3 sequences, approximately 6% of them singletons. Germline values: CDR1 MDHEN, CDR2 SYDVKM. Germline trimming cut 6 bases from V and 0 bases from J; bases unmatched to any gene: 1. The CDR3 length is 14 residues. On this clonotype itself: Antigen: not known.

The sequence came from a man aged 18 to 35 in good health. J is TRBJ2-1 and V is TRBV28; 8 nucleotides match TRBD1. Sequenced: naive T cells sorted from blood. CDR3 sequence (DNA): TGTGCCAGCAGAACAGGGGGCTCCTACAATGAGCAGTTCTTC. Residues: CASRTGGSYNEQFF. Full variable domain (rest looked up from reference TRBV28 and TRBJ2-1): DVKVTQSSRYLVKRTGEKVFLECVQDMDHENMFWYRQDPGLGLRLIYFSYDVKMKEKGDIPEGYSVSREKKERFSLILESASTNQTSMYLCASRTGGSYNEQFFGPGTRLTVL.